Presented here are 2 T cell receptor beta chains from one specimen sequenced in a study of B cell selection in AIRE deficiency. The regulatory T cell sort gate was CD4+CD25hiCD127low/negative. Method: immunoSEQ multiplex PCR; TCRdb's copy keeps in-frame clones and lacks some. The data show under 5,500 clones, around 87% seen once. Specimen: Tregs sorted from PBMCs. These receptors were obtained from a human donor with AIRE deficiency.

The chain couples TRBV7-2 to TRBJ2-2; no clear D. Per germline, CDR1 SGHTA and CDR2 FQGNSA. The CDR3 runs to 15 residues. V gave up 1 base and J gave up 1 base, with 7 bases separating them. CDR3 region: CASSLDALNTGELFF. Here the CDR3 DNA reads TGTGCCAGCAGCTTAGACGCCCTGAACACCGGGGAGCTGTTTTTT.

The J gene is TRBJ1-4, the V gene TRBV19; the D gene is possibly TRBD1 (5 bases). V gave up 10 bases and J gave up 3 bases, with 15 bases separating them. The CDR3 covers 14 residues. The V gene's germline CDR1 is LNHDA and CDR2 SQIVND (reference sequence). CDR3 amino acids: CATQPGPANEKLFF. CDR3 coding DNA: TGTGCCACCCAACCGGGACCCGCTAATGAAAAACTGTTTTTT.